The rows below give T cell receptor beta chains drawn from one sample of a study of blood T cell repertoires in COVID-19. Data came from immunoSEQ multiplex PCR; TCRdb stores just in-frame clones and leaves some out. The data contain approximately 150,000 clones, about 86% of them singletons. What was sequenced was peripheral blood. These receptors were collected from a woman aged 55 to 70 with acute or convalescent COVID-19. The CDR3 runs from the conserved cysteine through the conserved F or W. D genes are given only for firm matches.

CDR3aa | j_gene | d_gene | v_gene
CASSRTVEGELFF | TRBJ2-2 | - | TRBV7-8
CATSRDSQGDEKLFF | TRBJ1-4 | TRBD1 | TRBV15
CASSQGFSGDTGELFF | TRBJ2-2 | - | TRBV4-3
CSVRTGSSTDTQYF | TRBJ2-3 | TRBD1 | TRBV29-1
CASSPHLAGAMETQYF | TRBJ2-5 | TRBD2 | TRBV3-1/TRBV3-2
CASSLAGLAGGIQETQYF | TRBJ2-5 | TRBD2 | TRBV5-1
CASRQGWSYNEQFF | TRBJ2-1 | - | TRBV6-5
CASSSPSGLAEQFF | TRBJ2-1 | TRBD2 | TRBV7-2
CASVAEGWSYTGELFF | TRBJ2-2 | - | TRBV19
CSVVMFGQGAGYTF | TRBJ1-2 | TRBD1 | TRBV29-1
CASSFVQSAGAHGNEQFF | TRBJ2-1 | - | TRBV7-6
CASSLSPTSYGYTF | TRBJ1-2 | - | TRBV7-3
CTSSQDLNGDEAFF | TRBJ1-1 | - | TRBV1
CASKDAGVPYRGYTF | TRBJ1-2 | - | TRBV19
CASSPDRGLYNEQFF | TRBJ2-1 | TRBD1 | TRBV5-4
CASSLAGQGQGTEAFF | TRBJ1-1 | TRBD1 | TRBV5-1
CASSQVGGEGYTF | TRBJ1-2 | - | TRBV4-3
CASSQALSFRAGVNQPQHF | TRBJ1-5 | - | TRBV4-1
CASSQDWGQGSAEQYF | TRBJ2-7 | TRBD1 | TRBV4-2
CASHGGSSGNTIYF | TRBJ1-3 | - | TRBV5-1
CAWSRDSYGYTF | TRBJ1-2 | TRBD1 | TRBV30
CASSKDRAAAEAFF | TRBJ1-1 | - | TRBV5-1
CASSFGSGGQNTEAFF | TRBJ1-1 | - | TRBV7-2
CASSLVTGLNTEAFF | TRBJ1-1 | TRBD1 | TRBV5-6
CASSPPGLATNTGELFF | TRBJ2-2 | TRBD2 | TRBV7-8
CASRSQRGGAEQFF | TRBJ2-1 | TRBD2 | TRBV2
CASSLVPAGGRDTQYF | TRBJ2-3 | TRBD2 | TRBV7-2
CASSLSGGTNTGELFF | TRBJ2-2 | TRBD2 | TRBV5-6
CAWSQGWTGANVLTF | TRBJ2-6 | - | TRBV30
CASRRGQALLTGELFF | TRBJ2-2 | TRBD1 | TRBV7-2
CASSIGGGVAGYGYTF | TRBJ1-2 | - | TRBV18
CATRTGEGTEAFF | TRBJ1-1 | TRBD1 | TRBV6-6
CASSRDAFLAGEQFF | TRBJ2-1 | TRBD2 | TRBV4-3
CASSPRHGGQGSSEQYF | TRBJ2-7 | TRBD1 | TRBV5-1
CASSTYSTAPYEQYF | TRBJ2-7 | - | TRBV27
CASSLRQGVTANYGYTF | TRBJ1-2 | TRBD1 | TRBV18
CAWSVNSGDTEAFF | TRBJ1-1 | - | TRBV30
CATSDHDPTLAGGPGNEQFF | TRBJ2-1 | TRBD2 | TRBV24-1
CAISQGVGTEAFF | TRBJ1-1 | - | TRBV10-3
CASSLGGEGNEQFF | TRBJ2-1 | TRBD2 | TRBV27
CAWTGAEVHEKLFF | TRBJ1-4 | - | TRBV30
CASSLLADTQYF | TRBJ2-3 | - | TRBV7-2
CASSFGAGPGNTIYF | TRBJ1-3 | - | TRBV5-8
CASSSGRGNRANVLTF | TRBJ2-6 | - | TRBV5-4
CASSLLLGGTEAFF | TRBJ1-1 | - | TRBV5-1
CASSLQGTGVDGYTF | TRBJ1-2 | TRBD1 | TRBV5-1
CASSPPTGGAAKNIQYF | TRBJ2-4 | TRBD1 | TRBV18
CASSPDREDYGYTF | TRBJ1-2 | TRBD1 | TRBV18
CASSLGSRVYEQYF | TRBJ2-7 | - | TRBV28
CASGGTGSPQYF | TRBJ2-5 | TRBD1 | TRBV5-6